This TCR beta chain was identified in a study of T cell repertoires in cytomegalovirus infection. A single record per CDR3 protein comes from TCRdb applying MiXCR to the reads. The repertoire consists of around 900,000 distinct CDR3 sequences, with more than 25% occurring once and the leading ten covering around 15%. The CDR3 is made up of 15 amino acids. Looked up from germline, CDR1 is SSHAT and CDR2 is FNYEAQ (reference sequence). In this sample, this clonotype turned up a few times. The antigen is undetermined. A junction boundary mismatches the germline segment, possibly from a read error. The sample consisted of cultured CD8+ T cells from PBMCs, taken from culture after CMV antigen stimulation. The chain is built from TRBV7-7 and TRBJ2-1, with 8 positions matching TRBD2. The clonotype comes from a human donor in good health (CMV status not recorded). Some clones in this sample may be carry-over from other donors' samples. The CDR3 reads CASSRWTSPSDEQFF. DNA for the CDR3: TGTGCTAGCAGCCGCTGGACTAGCCCAAGCGATGAGCAGTTCTTC.